This T cell receptor (beta chain) was documented in a study of cytomegalovirus exposure and HLA in healthy donors. Profiled with immunoSEQ multiplex PCR; TCRdb holds only in-frame clones, not every one. The sample includes tens of thousands of clones, over 85% of them seen just once. The CDR3 is 13 amino acids. In germline, CDR1 is MGHRA, CDR2 YSYEKL. V shed 4 bases and J shed 1 base, with 6 bases lying between them. This receptor was taken from a woman between 18 and 29 years old in good health and CMV-seropositive. Sequencing was performed on PBMCs. This chain uses TRBV4-1 with TRBJ2-3; D not resolved. The CDR3 reads CASSLVGTDTQYF. The CDR3 DNA sequence: TGCGCCAGCAGCCTAGTGGGCACAGATACGCAGTATTTT.